These 20 T cell receptor beta chains share one sample of origin, sequenced in a study of shared clonotypes between healthy human individuals. The data were produced by immunoSEQ multiplex PCR, yet TCRdb's version contains in-frame clones alone and is incomplete. The table has approximately 1,500,000 clones, roughly 98% seen once. The specimen was naive CD4+ T cells sorted from blood. The sample's subset: CD45RA+ positively selected. These receptors were collected from a man younger than 40 in good health.

The chain employs TRBV5-1 and TRBJ2-3, with 9 bases aligning to TRBD2. CDR3 size: 15 residues. The germline gives CDR1 SGHRS, CDR2 YFSETQ. V shed 3 bases and J 3 bases; nucleotides not matched to a gene: 5. CDR3 loop: CASSSLAGATDTQYF. The CDR3 coding sequence is TGCGCCAGCAGCTCGTTAGCGGGAGCAACAGATACGCAGTATTTT.

The chain carries TRBV27 and TRBJ2-7; 7 bases fit TRBD1. In germline, CDR1 is MNHEY, CDR2 SMNVEV (reference sequence). V lost 2 bases to trimming and J lost 3 bases; unmatched junction nucleotides: 7. The CDR3 consists of 15 residues. CDR3 region: CASSLMGQQFYEQYF. In DNA, the CDR3 is TGTGCCAGCAGTTTAATGGGACAGCAATTCTACGAGCAGTACTTC.

This clone was detected once. The chain combines TRBV7-9 with TRBJ2-5, with D perhaps TRBD1 (6 bases). In germline, CDR1 is SEHNR, CDR2 FQNEAQ (reference sequence). CDR3 size: 11 residues. Trimming shortened V by 1 base and J by 13 bases, and 10 bases separated the two germline ends. Here the CDR3 reads CASSLGTDGYF. In DNA form, the CDR3 reads TGTGCCAGCAGCTTAGGGACAGACGGGTACTTC.

This chain links TRBV2 with TRBJ1-2; D unclear. This CDR3 is 16 amino acids long. The V gene lost 2 bases and the J gene lost 4 bases, with 17 bases spanning the gap. Germline V gene sequence: CDR1 SNHLY, CDR2 FYNNEI. CDR3 nucleotide sequence: TGTGCCAGCAGTGAATTCAAGCGGAACAGCGCCTATGGCTACACCTTC. Amino acids: CASSEFKRNSAYGYTF.

The V gene is TRBV10-3, the J gene TRBJ1-1; possible D gene TRBD1, 6 bases. Trimming removed 5 bases at V and 0 bases at J, with 16 bases between. The CDR3 consists of 16 residues. In germline, CDR1 is ENHRY, CDR2 SYGVKD. The CDR3 loop reads CAISNDLQGMNTEAFF. Written as DNA, the CDR3 is TGTGCCATCAGTAACGACCTACAGGGCATGAACACTGAAGCTTTCTTT.

The V call is TRBV28, the J call TRBJ2-7; D gene unclear. Germline values: CDR1 MDHEN, CDR2 SYDVKM. Deletions cut 3 bases from V and 2 bases from J, with 14 bases between. There are 15 residues in the CDR3. The CDR3 spells CASSFTPGNTYEQYF. CDR3 coding DNA: TGTGCCAGCAGTTTTACCCCTGGGAATACCTACGAGCAGTACTTC.

In its sample, this clone was seen once. The J gene is TRBJ1-1, the V gene TRBV7-6, with D possibly being TRBD1 (6 bases). V was trimmed by 2 bases and J by 2 bases, leaving 12 bases between them. This CDR3 contains 15 residues. Germline loops: CDR1 SGHVS, CDR2 FNYEAQ. The CDR3 coding sequence is TGTGCCAGCAGCTTATTCGCAGGGACAAACACTGAAGCTTTCTTT. Translation gives CASSLFAGTNTEAFF.

The rearrangement links TRBV5-1 to TRBJ2-3; TRBD2 aligns across 9 bases. Unmatched junction bases numbered 9, after V lost 4 bases and J lost 3 bases. Germline assignment: CDR1 SGHRS and CDR2 YFSETQ. The CDR3 has 16 residues. CDR3 sequence reads: CASSSLTSGTTDTQYF. The CDR3 coding sequence is TGCGCCAGCAGCAGCTTGACTAGCGGAACGACAGATACGCAGTATTTT.

The chain recombines TRBV6-6 with TRBJ1-5; D is uncertain. The CDR3 spans 13 residues. CDR1 and CDR2 (germline): MNHNY, SVGAGI (reference sequence). V lost 5 bases, J lost 4 bases, and 9 bases lay in between. CDR3 coding DNA: TGTGCCAGCAGTGATAGGGCGAATCAGCCCCAGCATTTT. It codes for CASSDRANQPQHF.

The chain combines TRBV9 with TRBJ2-7; D remains unclear. Germline V gene data show CDR1 as SGDLS and CDR2 as YYNGEE. The CDR3 runs to 14 residues. Trimming cost V 0 bases and J 4 bases, with 11 bases left between them. The CDR3 nucleotides read TGTGCCAGCAGCGTAGGCGCAGTTACTTACGAGCAGTACTTC. It translates to CASSVGAVTYEQYF.

The V gene is TRBV28, the J gene TRBJ2-7, with 7 bases that match TRBD1. V shed 11 bases, J shed 0 bases, and the junction held 7 bases outside the gene matches. Germline V gene sequence: CDR1 MDHEN, CDR2 SYDVKM. This CDR3 is built from 13 residues. The CDR3 coding sequence is TGTGCCGTTACCGGGACAGTCTCCTACGAGCAGTACTTC. Protein: CAVTGTVSYEQYF.

This chain joins TRBV18 and TRBJ1-1, with D tentatively TRBD1 (5 bases). This CDR3 has 15 residues. V lost 0 bases, J lost 8 bases, and 16 bases lay in between. In germline, CDR1 is KGHSH, CDR2 LQKENI. The CDR3 bases are TGTGCCAGCTCACCACCGGCCCGGGAGGGACTGGAAGCTTTCTTT. It is translated as CASSPPAREGLEAFF. The full variable domain, completed using reference TRBV18 and TRBJ1-1, is NAGVMQNPRHLVRRRGQEARLRCSPMKGHSHVYWYRQLPEEGLKFMVYLQKENIIDESGMPKERFSAEFPKEGPSILRIQQVVRGDSAAYFCASSPPAREGLEAFFGQGTRLTVV.

The V call is TRBV29-1, the J call TRBJ1-1; 8 nucleotides agree with TRBD1. The CDR3 is 12 residues long. From germline, CDR1 is SQVTM and CDR2 ANQGSEA. The V gene end was trimmed by 5 bases and the J gene end by 7 bases; junction bases not matched to a gene: 6. The CDR3 sequence: CSVIRGQGEAFF. The CDR3 DNA reads TGCAGCGTTATCAGGGGGCAGGGTGAAGCTTTCTTT. The full variable domain, with the rest looked up from reference TRBV29-1 and TRBJ1-1, is SAVISQKPSRDICQRGTSLTIQCQVDSQVTMMFWYRQQPGQSLTLIATANQGSEATYESGFVIDKFPISRPNLTFSTLTVSNMSPEDSSIYLCSVIRGQGEAFFGQGTRLTVV.

The chain is built from TRBV7-2 and TRBJ1-1; D may be TRBD1 (5 bases). The CDR3 spans 14 residues. Trimming pared 1 base from V and 5 bases from J, leaving 11 bases between. Germline V lookup: CDR1 SGHTA, CDR2 FQGNSA. The CDR3: CASSLVIGVTEAFF. CDR3 coding DNA: TGTGCCAGCAGCTTAGTCATAGGGGTAACTGAAGCTTTCTTT.

The chain carries TRBV7-9 and TRBJ2-3; D might be TRBD2 (5 bases). V was shortened by 4 bases and J by 0 bases, with 20 bases between the two germline ends. The germline V gene encodes CDR1 SEHNR and CDR2 FQNEAQ (reference sequence). The CDR3 extends over 18 amino acids. The CDR3 region has the DNA TGTGCCAGCAGCTCATCCCGCCGGGCTAGCCTTAGCACAGATACGCAGTATTTT. It encodes CASSSSRRASLSTDTQYF.

The chain has TRBV9 and TRBJ2-1; 9 bases agree with TRBD2. There are 15 residues in the CDR3. J gave up 8 bases and V 0 bases, and 6 bases lay outside the gene matches. Germline CDR1 and CDR2: SGDLS and YYNGEE. CDR3: CASSVELAGFDEQFF. Written as DNA, the CDR3 is TGTGCCAGCAGCGTAGAACTAGCGGGCTTTGATGAGCAGTTCTTC.

The chain combines TRBV18 with TRBJ1-1; unclear D gene. Per germline, CDR1 KGHSH and CDR2 LQKENI. The germline V and J ends were trimmed by 1 base and 0 bases, with 12 bases remaining between them. CDR3 length: 16 residues. The CDR3 loop is CASSPQELYLNTEAFF. The DNA for the CDR3 is TGTGCCAGCTCACCACAGGAGTTATATCTGAACACTGAAGCTTTCTTT.

The chain is built from TRBV5-5 and TRBJ1-5; 8 nucleotides line up with TRBD1. This CDR3 region has 15 residues. Germline loops: CDR1 SGHKS, CDR2 YYEKEE (reference sequence). Trimming took 2 bases from V and 6 from J; bases not matched to a gene: 7. The CDR3 region is CASSLDRGFGQPQHF. The CDR3 DNA reads TGTGCCAGCAGCTTAGACAGGGGCTTCGGTCAGCCCCAGCATTTT.

This clone is a singleton in its sample. The chain recombines TRBV7-6 with TRBJ2-1, with a possible D match to TRBD2 (5 bases). The CDR3 has 16 residues. With 5 bases removed from V and 0 bases from J, the gap between germline ends came to 14 bases. CDR1 and CDR2 (germline): SGHVS, FNYEAQ. CDR3 loop: CASSADWRSSYNEQFF. The DNA of the CDR3 is TGTGCCAGCAGCGCCGATTGGAGGAGCTCCTACAATGAGCAGTTCTTC.

The rearrangement uses TRBV19 and TRBJ2-3; 11 nucleotides align to TRBD2. This CDR3 has 16 residues. The germline gives CDR1 LNHDA, CDR2 SQIVND (reference sequence). V dropped 6 bases and J dropped 4; count of bases not matched to a gene: 9. The CDR3 sequence: CASSVSGRARADTQYF. The CDR3 DNA is TGTGCCAGTAGCGTTAGCGGGAGGGCCCGCGCAGATACGCAGTATTTT.